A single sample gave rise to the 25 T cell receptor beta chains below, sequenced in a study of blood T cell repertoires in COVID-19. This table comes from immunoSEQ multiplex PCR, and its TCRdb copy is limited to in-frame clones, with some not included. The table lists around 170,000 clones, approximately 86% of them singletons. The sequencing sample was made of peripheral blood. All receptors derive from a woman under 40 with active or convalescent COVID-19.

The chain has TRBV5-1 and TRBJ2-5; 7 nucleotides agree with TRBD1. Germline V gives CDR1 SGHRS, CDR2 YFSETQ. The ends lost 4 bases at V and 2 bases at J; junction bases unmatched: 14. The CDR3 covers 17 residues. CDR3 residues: CASSQTQFLDRQETQYF. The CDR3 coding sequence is TGCGCCAGCAGCCAGACACAATTCCTGGACAGGCAAGAGACCCAGTACTTC.

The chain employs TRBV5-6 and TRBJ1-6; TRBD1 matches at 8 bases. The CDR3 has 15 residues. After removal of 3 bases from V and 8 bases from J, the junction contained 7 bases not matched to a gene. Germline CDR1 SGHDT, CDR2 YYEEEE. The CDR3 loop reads CASSSGQGQYSPLHF. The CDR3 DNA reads TGTGCCAGCAGCTCCGGACAGGGCCAGTATTCACCCCTCCACTTT.

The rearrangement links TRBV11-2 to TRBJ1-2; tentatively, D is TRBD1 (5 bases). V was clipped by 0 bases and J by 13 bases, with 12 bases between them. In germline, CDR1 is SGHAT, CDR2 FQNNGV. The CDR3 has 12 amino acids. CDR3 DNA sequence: TGTGCCAGCAGCTTAGATCTTCAGGGACTCACCTTC. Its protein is CASSLDLQGLTF.

CDR3 DNA: TGTGCCAGCAGCTTTCCCGGGAGGGGGTCGTACGAGCAGTACTTC. Translation: CASSFPGRGSYEQYF. The chain couples TRBV5-4 to TRBJ2-7; the match to TRBD2 covers 8 bases. The CDR3 has 15 residues. Trimming removed 2 bases from V and 4 bases from J; junction bases left unmatched: 8. Per the germline V gene, CDR1 is SGHNT and CDR2 is YYREEE (reference sequence). The full variable domain, rest sourced from reference TRBV5-4 and TRBJ2-7, is ETGVTQSPTHLIKTRGQQVTLRCSSQSGHNTVSWYQQALGQGPQFIFQYYREEENGRGNFPPRFSGLQFPNYSSELNVNALELDDSALYLCASSFPGRGSYEQYFGPGTRLTVT.

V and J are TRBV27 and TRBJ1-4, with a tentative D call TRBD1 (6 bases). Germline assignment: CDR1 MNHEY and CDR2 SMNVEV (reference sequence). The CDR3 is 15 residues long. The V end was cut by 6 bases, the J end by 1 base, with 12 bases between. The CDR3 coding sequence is TGTGCCAGCAGCGACCAGGGGCTAACTAATGAAAAACTGTTTTTT. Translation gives CASSDQGLTNEKLFF.

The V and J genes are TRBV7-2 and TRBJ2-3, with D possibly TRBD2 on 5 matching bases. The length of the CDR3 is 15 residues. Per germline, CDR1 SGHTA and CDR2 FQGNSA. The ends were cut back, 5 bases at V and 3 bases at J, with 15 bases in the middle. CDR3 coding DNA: TGTGCCAGCAGCGTTAGCGCACAAATAACAGATACGCAGTATTTT. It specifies CASSVSAQITDTQYF. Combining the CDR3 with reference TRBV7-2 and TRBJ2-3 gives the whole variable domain GAGVSQSPSNKVTEKGKDVELRCDPISGHTALYWYRQSLGQGLEFLIYFQGNSAPDKSGLPSDRFSAERTGGSVSTLTIQRTQQEDSAVYLCASSVSAQITDTQYFGPGTRLTVL.

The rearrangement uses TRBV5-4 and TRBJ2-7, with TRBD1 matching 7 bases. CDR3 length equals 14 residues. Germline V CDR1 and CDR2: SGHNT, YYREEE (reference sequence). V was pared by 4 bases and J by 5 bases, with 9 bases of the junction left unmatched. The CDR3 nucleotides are TGTGCCAGCAGCCATCCCGACAGGGTCCACGAGCAGTACTTC. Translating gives CASSHPDRVHEQYF.

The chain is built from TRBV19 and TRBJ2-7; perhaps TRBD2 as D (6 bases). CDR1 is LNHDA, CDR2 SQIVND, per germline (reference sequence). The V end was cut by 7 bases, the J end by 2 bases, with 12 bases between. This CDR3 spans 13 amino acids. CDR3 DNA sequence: TGTGCCAGTAACCCGGGGGTACCCTACGAGCAGTACTTC. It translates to CASNPGVPYEQYF.

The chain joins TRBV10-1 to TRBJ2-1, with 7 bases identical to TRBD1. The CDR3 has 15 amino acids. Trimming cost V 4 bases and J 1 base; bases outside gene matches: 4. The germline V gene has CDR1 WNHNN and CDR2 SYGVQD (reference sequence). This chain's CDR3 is CASSGRGLSYNEQFF. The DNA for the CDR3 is TGCGCCAGCAGTGGAAGGGGGCTTTCCTACAATGAGCAGTTCTTC.

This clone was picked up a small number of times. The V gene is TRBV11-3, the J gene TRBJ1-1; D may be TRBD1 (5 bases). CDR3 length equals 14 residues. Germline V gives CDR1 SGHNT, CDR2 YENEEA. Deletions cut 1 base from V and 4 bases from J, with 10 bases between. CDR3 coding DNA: TGTGCCAGCAGCTTAGCCGGGGGTATCACTGAAGCTTTCTTT. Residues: CASSLAGGITEAFF.

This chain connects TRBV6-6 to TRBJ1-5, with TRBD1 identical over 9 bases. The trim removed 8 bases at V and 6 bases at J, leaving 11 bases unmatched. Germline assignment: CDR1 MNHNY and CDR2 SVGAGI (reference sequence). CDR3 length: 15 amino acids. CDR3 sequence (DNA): TGTGCCAGCGAACCGGGACAGGGAAGTTCTCAGCCCCAGCATTTT. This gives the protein CASEPGQGSSQPQHF.

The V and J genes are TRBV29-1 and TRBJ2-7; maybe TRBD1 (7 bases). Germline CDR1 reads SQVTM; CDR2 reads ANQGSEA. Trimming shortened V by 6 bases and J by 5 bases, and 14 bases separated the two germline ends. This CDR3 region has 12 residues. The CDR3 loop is CSVSGGIDEQYF. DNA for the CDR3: TGCAGCGTATCAGGGGGGATAGACGAGCAGTACTTC.

For the CDR3, the DNA is TGTGCCACCTTGACAGCGTACAATGAGCAGTTCTTC. Its translation is CATLTAYNEQFF. The chain employs TRBV6-5 and TRBJ2-1; perhaps TRBD1 as D (5 bases). Germline CDR1 is MNHEY and CDR2 is SVGAGI. The V and J ends lost 10 bases and 4 bases respectively, with 11 bases between them. The CDR3 covers 12 residues.

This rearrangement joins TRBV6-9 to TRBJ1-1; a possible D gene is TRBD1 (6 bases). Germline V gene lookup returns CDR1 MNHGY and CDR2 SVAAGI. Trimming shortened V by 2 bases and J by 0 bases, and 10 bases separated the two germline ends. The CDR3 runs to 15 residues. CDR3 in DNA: TGTGCCAGCAGTTATAACAGGGCATTGAACACTGAAGCTTTCTTT. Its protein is CASSYNRALNTEAFF.

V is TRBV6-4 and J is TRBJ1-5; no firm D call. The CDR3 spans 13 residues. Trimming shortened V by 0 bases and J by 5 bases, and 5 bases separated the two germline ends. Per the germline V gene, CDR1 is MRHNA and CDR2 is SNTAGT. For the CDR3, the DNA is TGTGCCAGCAGTGACTCACCGGATCAGCCCCAGCATTTT. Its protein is CASSDSPDQPQHF.

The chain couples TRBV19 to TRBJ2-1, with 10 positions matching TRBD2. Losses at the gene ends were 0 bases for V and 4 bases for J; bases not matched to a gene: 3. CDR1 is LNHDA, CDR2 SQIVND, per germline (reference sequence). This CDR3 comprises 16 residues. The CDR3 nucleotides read TGTGCCAGTAGTATAGAAACTAGCGGGGCATACAATGAGCAGTTCTTC. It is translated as CASSIETSGAYNEQFF.

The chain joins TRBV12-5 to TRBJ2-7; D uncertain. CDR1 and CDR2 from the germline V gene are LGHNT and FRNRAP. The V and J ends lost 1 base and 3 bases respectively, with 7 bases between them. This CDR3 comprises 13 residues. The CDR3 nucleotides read TGTGCTAGTGGTTTGGAATTATTCTACGAGCAGTACTTC. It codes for CASGLELFYEQYF.

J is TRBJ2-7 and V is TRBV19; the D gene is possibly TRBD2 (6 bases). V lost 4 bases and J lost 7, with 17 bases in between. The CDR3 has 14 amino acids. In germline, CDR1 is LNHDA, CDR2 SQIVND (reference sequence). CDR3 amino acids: CASSRKIPRGEQYF. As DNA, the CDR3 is TGTGCCAGTAGTAGAAAGATCCCTCGGGGGGAGCAGTACTTC.

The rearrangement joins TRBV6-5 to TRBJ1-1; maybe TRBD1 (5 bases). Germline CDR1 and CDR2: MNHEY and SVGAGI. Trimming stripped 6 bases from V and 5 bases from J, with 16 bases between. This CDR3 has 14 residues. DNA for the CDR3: TGTGCCAGCAGCCGCTCGGGGGTGGGGACTGAAGCTTTCTTT. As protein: CASSRSGVGTEAFF.

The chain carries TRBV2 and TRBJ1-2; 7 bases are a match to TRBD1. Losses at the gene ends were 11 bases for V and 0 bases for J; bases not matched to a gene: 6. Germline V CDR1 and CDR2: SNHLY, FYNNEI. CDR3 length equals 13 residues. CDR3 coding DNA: TGTGCCGGGGACAGCCAGACTAACTATGGCTACACCTTC. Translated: CAGDSQTNYGYTF.

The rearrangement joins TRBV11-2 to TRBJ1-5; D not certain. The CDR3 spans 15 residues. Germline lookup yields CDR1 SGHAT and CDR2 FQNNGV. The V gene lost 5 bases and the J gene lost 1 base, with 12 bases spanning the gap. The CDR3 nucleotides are TGTGCCAGCAGCCCTAAGTCGGAGAGCAATCAGCCCCAGCATTTT. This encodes CASSPKSESNQPQHF.

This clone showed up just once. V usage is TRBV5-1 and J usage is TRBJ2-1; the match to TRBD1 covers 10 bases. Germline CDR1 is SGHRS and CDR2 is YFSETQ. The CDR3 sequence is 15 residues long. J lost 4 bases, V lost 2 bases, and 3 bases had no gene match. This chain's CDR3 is CASSFGQGVYNEQFF. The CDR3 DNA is TGCGCCAGCAGCTTCGGACAGGGGGTATACAATGAGCAGTTCTTC.

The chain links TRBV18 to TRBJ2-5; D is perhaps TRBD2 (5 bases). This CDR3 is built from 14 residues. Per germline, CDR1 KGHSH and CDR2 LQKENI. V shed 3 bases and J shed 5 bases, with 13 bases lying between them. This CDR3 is CASSPPSGRETQYF. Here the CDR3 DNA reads TGTGCCAGCTCACCCCCCAGCGGAAGGGAGACCCAGTACTTC.

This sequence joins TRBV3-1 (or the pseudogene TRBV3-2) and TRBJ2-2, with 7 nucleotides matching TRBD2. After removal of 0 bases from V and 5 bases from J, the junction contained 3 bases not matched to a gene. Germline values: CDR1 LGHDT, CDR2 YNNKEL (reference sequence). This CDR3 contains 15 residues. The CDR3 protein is CASSQETSRTGELFF. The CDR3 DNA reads TGTGCCAGCAGCCAAGAGACTAGCCGGACCGGGGAGCTGTTTTTT.

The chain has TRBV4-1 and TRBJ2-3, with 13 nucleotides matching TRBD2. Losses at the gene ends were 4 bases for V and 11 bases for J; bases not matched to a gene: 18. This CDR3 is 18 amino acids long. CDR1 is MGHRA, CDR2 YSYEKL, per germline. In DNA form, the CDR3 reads TGCGCCAGCAGCCGAACCCTCTGGACTAGCGGGAGTGGGGTGGGGCAGTATTTT. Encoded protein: CASSRTLWTSGSGVGQYF.